The 7 T cell receptor beta chains reported below all come from one sample, sequenced in a study of radiotherapy plus CTLA-4 blockade in lung cancer. Produced via immunoSEQ multiplex PCR; TCRdb's table is partial and in-frame only. The repertoire holds approximately 80,000 clones, with approximately 80% as singletons. The material sequenced was peripheral blood, taken from a patient treated with radiotherapy plus ipilimumab. These receptors came from a human donor with non-small cell lung cancer who had stable disease on radiotherapy plus ipilimumab.

The chain recombines TRBV5-1 with TRBJ1-2, with D perhaps TRBD1 (6 bases). Trimming took 0 bases from V and 0 from J, leaving 21 bases between them. This CDR3 is 19 amino acids long. The germline gives CDR1 SGHRS, CDR2 YFSETQ. The CDR3 sequence is CASSLAVNTGPASNYGYTF. CDR3 coding DNA: TGCGCCAGCAGCTTGGCGGTAAACACAGGGCCGGCCTCTAACTATGGCTACACCTTC. Combining the CDR3 with reference TRBV5-1 and TRBJ1-2 gives the whole variable domain KAGVTQTPRYLIKTRGQQVTLSCSPISGHRSVSWYQQTPGQGLQFLFEYFSETQRNKGNFPGRFSGRQFSNSRSEMNVSTLELGDSALYLCASSLAVNTGPASNYGYTFGSGTRLTVV.

In this sample, this clone turned up once. The chain is built from TRBV28 and TRBJ2-3; tentatively, D is TRBD2 (5 bases). The CDR3 runs 11 residues. The V end lost 5 bases, the J end lost 6 bases, and 6 bases lay between the germline ends. CDR1 is MDHEN, CDR2 SYDVKM, per germline. CDR3 protein: CASSREDTQYF. The CDR3, as DNA: TGTGCCAGCAGTAGGGAGGATACGCAGTATTTT.

The chain has TRBV6-5 and TRBJ1-2, with D uncertain. Germline-derived CDR1 and CDR2 are MNHEY and SVGAGI. This CDR3 is 13 amino acids long. The V and J ends lost 2 bases and 1 base respectively, with 5 bases between them. CDR3 nucleotide sequence: TGTGCCAGCAGTTACGAGGTTAACTATGGCTACACCTTC. Translating gives CASSYEVNYGYTF.

The V call is TRBV4-2, the J call TRBJ2-7; D remains unclear. Germline lookup yields CDR1 LGHNA and CDR2 YNFKEQ. The CDR3 sequence is 16 residues long. V was shortened by 0 bases and J by 4 bases, with 16 bases between the two germline ends. CDR3 amino acids: CASSQEKDRRQYEQYF. The CDR3 DNA is TGTGCCAGCAGCCAAGAAAAAGATCGCAGGCAATACGAGCAGTACTTC.

The V and J genes are TRBV2 and TRBJ2-2; a weak D match, TRBD2 (5 bases). CDR3 size: 15 residues. CDR1 and CDR2 (germline): SNHLY, FYNNEI. Trimming took off 7 bases at V and 1 base at J, with 13 bases between the two ends. The CDR3 is CASTERGMNTGELFF. As DNA, the CDR3 is TGTGCCAGCACCGAAAGAGGGATGAACACCGGGGAGCTGTTTTTT.

On this clone itself: The junction departs from the called germline gene at one end, perhaps through a read error. The V call is TRBV19, the J call TRBJ2-7, with unresolved D. From germline, CDR1 is LNHDA and CDR2 SQIVND (reference sequence). There are 13 residues in the CDR3. As DNA, the CDR3 is TGTACCAGTAGTACGGACCATGCCTACGAGCAGTACTTC. This translates into CTSSTDHAYEQYF. The full variable domain, completed using reference TRBV19 and TRBJ2-7, is DGGITQSPKYLFRKEGQNVTLSCEQNLNHDAMYWYRQDPGQGLRLIYYSQIVNDFQKGDIAEGYSVSREKKESFPLTVTSAQKNPTAFYLCTSSTDHAYEQYFGPGTRLTVT.

V usage is TRBV11-2 and J usage is TRBJ2-3; D may be TRBD1 or TRBD2 (5 bases each). This CDR3 region has 15 residues. The ends were cut back, 1 base at V and 0 bases at J, with 8 bases in the middle. Germline CDR1 SGHAT, CDR2 FQNNGV. DNA for the CDR3: TGTGCCAGCAGCTTAGGAGGGGTTAGCACAGATACGCAGTATTTT. It translates to CASSLGGVSTDTQYF.